One and the same sample provided the 21 T cell receptor beta chains below, sequenced in a study of shared T cell receptors in the human thymus. Data came from immunoSEQ multiplex PCR; TCRdb stores just in-frame clones and leaves some out. The sample contains roughly 660,000 clones, 70% to 90% of which appear only once. This same sample was also part of a study on human thymus T cells.

Material for sequencing was thymocytes. The source of these receptors is a boy in the first two years of life with a congenital heart defect.

J is TRBJ2-1 and V is TRBV2, with 14 bases aligning to TRBD2. The CDR3 totals 14 residues. From germline, CDR1 is SNHLY and CDR2 FYNNEI. Unmatched junction bases numbered 2, after V lost 7 bases and J lost 6 bases. The CDR3, as DNA: TGTGCCAGCACGGGGACTAGCGGGAGCAATGAGCAGTTCTTC. It translates to CASTGTSGSNEQFF.

The V gene is TRBV10-2, the J gene TRBJ2-4; 8 bases fit TRBD2. Germline V gives CDR1 WSHSY, CDR2 SAAADI. The CDR3 is made up of 13 amino acids. Trimming cost V 8 bases and J 0 bases; bases outside gene matches: 0. CDR3 loop: CASLAGAKNIQYF. Written as DNA, the CDR3 is TGCGCCAGCCTAGCGGGAGCCAAAAACATTCAGTACTTC.

The rearrangement links TRBV7-6 to TRBJ2-7, with D possibly being TRBD2 (6 bases). Germline CDR1 reads SGHVS; CDR2 reads FNYEAQ. Trimming left V 2 bases short and J 0 bases short, with 17 bases between. This CDR3 comprises 17 residues. The chain's CDR3 is CASSLSGGATPSYEQYF. The CDR3 DNA reads TGTGCCAGCAGCTTATCCGGGGGAGCAACCCCCTCCTACGAGCAGTACTTC.

V is TRBV7-8 and J is TRBJ2-7; 7 nucleotides agree with TRBD2. In germline, CDR1 is SGHVS, CDR2 FQNEAQ. V lost 4 bases to trimming and J lost 2 bases; unmatched junction nucleotides: 14. The CDR3 has 17 amino acids. CDR3 sequence reads: CASSSARTGGGAYEQYF. The CDR3 DNA sequence: TGTGCCAGCAGCTCGGCCCGGACCGGCGGGGGTGCCTACGAGCAGTACTTC.

This sequence joins TRBV11-2 and TRBJ2-2; TRBD2 agrees at 10 bases. The CDR3 is 16 amino acids. J was trimmed by 6 bases and V by 5 bases; bases with no gene match: 9. Germline CDR1 SGHAT, CDR2 FQNNGV. The CDR3 spells CASSATSGEDPGELFF. The CDR3 DNA is TGTGCCAGCAGCGCAACTAGCGGGGAGGACCCCGGGGAGCTGTTTTTT.

In DNA, the CDR3 is TGTGCCAGCAGCTTCTACAGGGCTGGAAACACCATATATTTT. It yields the protein CASSFYRAGNTIYF. The chain has TRBV11-2 and TRBJ1-3, with D tentatively TRBD1 (6 bases). CDR1 SGHAT and CDR2 FQNNGV come from the germline V gene. This CDR3 spans 14 amino acids. Trimming shortened V by 3 bases and J by 2 bases, and 8 bases separated the two germline ends.

This chain links TRBV6-6 with TRBJ1-1, with TRBD1 matching 9 bases. The germline gives CDR1 MNHNY, CDR2 SVGAGI (reference sequence). The junction had 8 bases not matched to a gene; V was cut back by 5 bases and J by 4 bases. The CDR3 has 15 residues. The CDR3, as DNA: TGTGCCAGCAGTATGGGGACAGGGTCGGGCACTGAAGCTTTCTTT. Its translation is CASSMGTGSGTEAFF.

The chain is built from TRBV30 and TRBJ2-1; 7 bases are shared with TRBD2. Per the germline V gene, CDR1 is GTSNPN and CDR2 is SVGIG (reference sequence). Losses at the gene ends were 3 bases for V and 1 base for J; bases not matched to a gene: 18. This CDR3 is built from 19 residues. The CDR3 coding sequence is TGTGCCTGGAGGGTTGTCGGAGGCTTCGCGGGAGCTTCCTACAATGAGCAGTTCTTC. This gives the protein CAWRVVGGFAGASYNEQFF. The whole variable domain, remainder taken from reference TRBV30 and TRBJ2-1, is SQTIHQWPATLVQPVGSPLSLECTVEGTSNPNLYWYRQAAGRGLQLLFYSVGIGQISSEVPQNLSASRPQDRQFILSSKKLLLSDSGFYLCAWRVVGGFAGASYNEQFFGPGTRLTVL.

The chain employs TRBV7-2 and TRBJ2-7, with 11 positions matching TRBD2. Germline values: CDR1 SGHTA, CDR2 FQGNSA. The junction had 3 bases not matched to a gene; V was cut back by 2 bases and J by 0 bases. The CDR3 is made up of 16 amino acids. As DNA, the CDR3 is TGTGCCAGCAGCTTACCAGGACTAGCGGGCTCCTACGAGCAGTACTTC. Its translation: CASSLPGLAGSYEQYF.

The chain recombines TRBV11-3 with TRBJ1-1; D gene unclear. The CDR3 loop spans 15 amino acids. The germline V and J ends were trimmed by 1 base and 2 bases, with 11 bases remaining between them. Germline V gene lookup returns CDR1 SGHNT and CDR2 YENEEA. CDR3 DNA: TGTGCCAGCAGCTTAGGAACTCCCGTAAACACTGAAGCTTTCTTT. Its protein is CASSLGTPVNTEAFF. The variable domain in full, completed from reference TRBV11-3 and TRBJ1-1, reads EAGVVQSPRYKIIEKKQPVAFWCNPISGHNTLYWYLQNLGQGPELLIRYENEEAVDDSQLPKDRFSAERLKGVDSTLKIQPAELGDSAVYLCASSLGTPVNTEAFFGQGTRLTVV.

The chain has TRBV7-2 and TRBJ2-5; tentatively, D is TRBD2 (6 bases). There are 17 residues in the CDR3. V was shortened by 1 base and J by 5 bases, with 20 bases between the two germline ends. The germline V gene has CDR1 SGHTA and CDR2 FQGNSA. The CDR3 DNA reads as TGTGCCAGCAGCTTAGGGGATTGGAGCGGGTCTCTGGAGACCCAGTACTTC. This encodes CASSLGDWSGSLETQYF.

V gene TRBV28 combines with J gene TRBJ2-7, with 13 nucleotides matching TRBD2. This CDR3 contains 18 residues. J was trimmed by 2 bases and V by 8 bases; bases with no gene match: 15. From germline, CDR1 is MDHEN and CDR2 SYDVKM. CDR3 in amino acids: CASSPGLAGLWLTYEQYF. The CDR3 DNA reads as TGTGCCAGCTCCCCGGGACTAGCGGGATTGTGGCTAACCTACGAGCAGTACTTC. Based on the CDR3 plus reference TRBV28 and TRBJ2-7, the full variable domain is DVKVTQSSRYLVKRTGEKVFLECVQDMDHENMFWYRQDPGLGLRLIYFSYDVKMKEKGDIPEGYSVSREKKERFSLILESASTNQTSMYLCASSPGLAGLWLTYEQYFGPGTRLTVT.

This sequence joins TRBV12-5 and TRBJ2-3; TRBD2 agrees at 8 bases. This CDR3 has 22 residues. The V gene's germline CDR1 is LGHNT and CDR2 FRNRAP. V trimming: 1 base; J trimming: 2 bases; junction bases outside the gene matches: 23. CDR3 residues: CASGLALIFAREDPRYTDTQYF. The CDR3 nucleotides read TGTGCTAGTGGTTTGGCCCTAATCTTTGCGCGGGAGGACCCAAGATACACAGATACGCAGTATTTT.

The chain has TRBV12-5 and TRBJ2-3, with TRBD1 identical over 7 bases. The length of the CDR3 is 16 residues. V lost 5 bases to trimming and J lost 1 base; unmatched junction nucleotides: 9. Per germline, CDR1 LGHNT and CDR2 FRNRAP. The CDR3 spells CASGPRTGLGTDTQYF. The CDR3 coding sequence is TGTGCTAGTGGTCCACGGACAGGACTGGGCACAGATACGCAGTATTTT.

The V gene is TRBV14, the J gene TRBJ2-1; a weak D match, TRBD2 (6 bases). This CDR3 is 15 amino acids long. The germline V and J ends were trimmed by 6 bases and 6 bases, with 18 bases remaining between them. CDR1 is SGHDN, CDR2 FVKESK, per germline. CDR3 DNA sequence: TGTGCCAGCAGTCGATGGACTATTTTCCGCAATGAGCAGTTCTTC. Its protein product is CASSRWTIFRNEQFF.

The rearrangement joins TRBV13 to TRBJ2-1; possibly TRBD2 for D (6 bases). Trimming took off 4 bases at V and 0 bases at J, with 13 bases between the two ends. This CDR3 has 16 residues. Germline CDR1 reads PRHDT; CDR2 reads FYEKMQ (reference sequence). This CDR3 reads CASSWRERSSYNEQFF. The CDR3 nucleotides read TGTGCCAGCAGCTGGAGGGAGCGAAGCTCCTACAATGAGCAGTTCTTC.

Concerning this clone: This same CDR3 is encoded by further DNA sequences in the sample. The V and J genes are TRBV29-1 and TRBJ2-7, with TRBD2 identical over 10 bases. Germline V gene lookup returns CDR1 SQVTM and CDR2 ANQGSEA. The CDR3 spans 13 residues. Germline trimming cut 5 bases from V and 1 base from J; bases unmatched to any gene: 2. The chain's CDR3 is CSVRTSGSYEQYF. CDR3 in DNA: TGCAGCGTTCGGACTAGCGGTTCCTACGAGCAGTACTTC.

The chain carries TRBV10-3 and TRBJ1-5; 7 positions match TRBD1. The germline V gene encodes CDR1 ENHRY and CDR2 SYGVKD. The CDR3 has 15 amino acids. The trim removed 6 bases at V and 2 bases at J, leaving 7 bases unmatched. The CDR3 here is CAISVDGTGNQPQHF. The CDR3 nucleotides read TGTGCCATCAGCGTCGACGGGACAGGCAATCAGCCCCAGCATTTT.

The chain has TRBV7-4 and TRBJ1-1; TRBD1 matches 11 bases. This CDR3 spans 16 amino acids. The germline V gene encodes CDR1 SGHVT and CDR2 SQSDAQ. J lost 6 bases, V lost 6 bases, and 12 bases had no gene match. The CDR3 loop is CASRWGTGGRSSEAFF. CDR3 DNA sequence: TGTGCCAGCAGGTGGGGGACAGGGGGTCGAAGTTCTGAAGCTTTCTTT.

V usage is TRBV7-2 and J usage is TRBJ2-1, with D perhaps TRBD2 (6 bases). Germline loops: CDR1 SGHTA, CDR2 FQGNSA. The CDR3 sequence is 19 residues long. V gave up 1 base and J gave up 0 bases, with 19 bases separating them. The CDR3 region is CASSLEAKGSGLSYNEQFF. CDR3 DNA sequence: TGTGCCAGCAGCTTAGAGGCCAAGGGCAGCGGGCTCTCCTACAATGAGCAGTTCTTC.

This chain links TRBV6-5 with TRBJ2-2; TRBD1 matches at 8 bases. In germline, CDR1 is MNHEY, CDR2 SVGAGI. This CDR3 has 15 amino acids. Trimming removed 6 bases from V and 1 base from J; junction bases left unmatched: 4. The CDR3 bases are TGTGCCAGCAGCCCAGGGGGCCGGAACACCGGGGAGCTGTTTTTT. This translates into CASSPGGRNTGELFF.